This is a list of T cell receptor beta chains from one sample in a study of T cells in Graves' hyperthyroidism and ophthalmopathy. TCRdb reprocessed the multiplex PCR reads with MiXCR, giving one entry per CDR3 protein. The table includes about half a million distinct CDR3 sequences, around a fifth detected once. Specimen: blood. The receptors were sampled from a woman in her 70s with Graves' ophthalmopathy. Both conserved end residues are part of each CDR3. A D gene is named only where the DNA matches it firmly. Expanded clones are given a class, and other clones once, few, many or no size at all.

v_call: TRBV5-1; clone_size: few; d_call: TRBD2; j_call: TRBJ2-1; cdr3_nt: TGCGCCACCCAAAAGGTAGCGGGAGGGTCCGGTGAGCAGTTCTTC; cdr3_aa: CATQKVAGGSGEQFF
v_call: TRBV14; clone_size: many; d_call: TRBD2; j_call: TRBJ2-1; cdr3_nt: TGTGCCAGCAGCCAATTGGGGCTAGCGGGAGTTGGTGAGCAGTTCTTC; cdr3_aa: CASSQLGLAGVGEQFF
v_call: TRBV3-1; clone_size: many; d_call: .; j_call: TRBJ2-1; cdr3_nt: TGTGCCAGCAGCCAAGGGGGACTGGACTACAATGAGCAGTTCTTC; cdr3_aa: CASSQGGLDYNEQFF
v_call: TRBV12-3/TRBV12-4; clone_size: .; d_call: .; j_call: TRBJ2-2; cdr3_nt: TGTGCCAGCAGGGTGGGAGTGAACACCGGGGAGCTGTTTTTT; cdr3_aa: CASRVGVNTGELFF
v_call: TRBV3-1; clone_size: .; d_call: TRBD1; j_call: TRBJ1-2; cdr3_nt: TGTGCCAGCAGCCGAGGACAGGGGGTTGGGGGCTACACCTTC; cdr3_aa: CASSRGQGVGGYTF
v_call: TRBV2; clone_size: .; d_call: TRBD2; j_call: TRBJ2-5; cdr3_nt: TGTGCCAGCAGCACGGACGGACTAGCGGGAGGGCCTGCCGAGACCCAGTACTTC; cdr3_aa: CASSTDGLAGGPAETQYF
v_call: TRBV12-3/TRBV12-4; clone_size: many; d_call: .; j_call: TRBJ1-5; cdr3_nt: TGTGCCAGCAGTTTAGCCCCGATTCAGCCCCAGCATTTT; cdr3_aa: CASSLAPIQPQHF
v_call: TRBV4-2; clone_size: .; d_call: TRBD2; j_call: TRBJ2-5; cdr3_nt: TGTGCCAGCAGATCACTAGCGGGAGCGGGGGAGACCCAGTACTTC; cdr3_aa: CASRSLAGAGETQYF
v_call: TRBV20-1; clone_size: .; d_call: TRBD2; j_call: TRBJ2-6; cdr3_nt: TGCAGTGCTAGAGAGCTTGGGGGGGCTGGGGCCAACGTCCTGACTTTC; cdr3_aa: CSARELGGAGANVLTF
v_call: TRBV6-5; clone_size: .; d_call: .; j_call: TRBJ1-2; cdr3_nt: TGTGCCAGCAGTTCCCGACAGATTAACTATGGCTACACCTTC; cdr3_aa: CASSSRQINYGYTF
v_call: TRBV6-1; clone_size: .; d_call: .; j_call: TRBJ1-6; cdr3_nt: TGTGCCAGCAGTGAACAGAATTCCCTTTCACCCCTCCACTTT; cdr3_aa: CASSEQNSLSPLHF
v_call: TRBV2; clone_size: many; d_call: .; j_call: TRBJ1-5; cdr3_nt: TGTGCCAGCAGATACCGGGACTCACTATCAACTCAGCATTTT; cdr3_aa: CASRYRDSLSTQHF
v_call: TRBV20-1; clone_size: few; d_call: .; j_call: TRBJ1-1; cdr3_nt: TGCAGTGCTAGAGATCTGGGATCCACTGAAGCTTTCTTT; cdr3_aa: CSARDLGSTEAFF
v_call: TRBV27; clone_size: few; d_call: .; j_call: TRBJ1-3; cdr3_nt: TGTGCCAGCTTCGGGTTCTCTGGAAACACCATATATTTT; cdr3_aa: CASFGFSGNTIYF
v_call: TRBV20-1; clone_size: few; d_call: TRBD1; j_call: TRBJ2-6; cdr3_nt: TGCAGTGCCCAATCCGGGACAGTATCTGGGGCCAACGTCCTGACTTTC; cdr3_aa: CSAQSGTVSGANVLTF
v_call: TRBV20-1; clone_size: .; d_call: TRBD1; j_call: TRBJ1-3; cdr3_nt: TGCAGTGCTAGAGGGGACAGGGGCCGCGGGGGCACCATATATTTT; cdr3_aa: CSARGDRGRGGTIYF
v_call: TRBV6-1; clone_size: many; d_call: TRBD1; j_call: TRBJ2-5; cdr3_nt: TGTGCCAGCAGAAAGGACAGGGGGCAAAGAACCCAGTACTTC; cdr3_aa: CASRKDRGQRTQYF
v_call: TRBV12-3/TRBV12-4; clone_size: few; d_call: .; j_call: TRBJ1-2; cdr3_nt: TGTGCCAGCAGTTCGCCCCAAGGACCTCACACCTTC; cdr3_aa: CASSSPQGPHTF
v_call: TRBV27; clone_size: .; d_call: TRBD2; j_call: TRBJ2-7; cdr3_nt: TGTGCCAGCAGTCCCTCCACTAGCGGGAGGCCTTACGAGCAGTACTTC; cdr3_aa: CASSPSTSGRPYEQYF
v_call: TRBV28; clone_size: many; d_call: .; j_call: TRBJ1-2; cdr3_nt: TGTGCCAGCATGAAGGTTACCGGGACACCCTTTGGCTATGGCTACACCTTC; cdr3_aa: CASMKVTGTPFGYGYTF
v_call: TRBV6-1; clone_size: many; d_call: .; j_call: TRBJ1-5; cdr3_nt: TGTGCCAGCAGTGAGGTTGGACCCCAGCATTTT; cdr3_aa: CASSEVGPQHF
v_call: TRBV11-2; clone_size: few; d_call: .; j_call: TRBJ2-1; cdr3_nt: TGTGCCAGCAGCTTAGGGCCGCGAGCGACCCCCGCTACCTCCTACAATGAGCAGTTCTTC; cdr3_aa: CASSLGPRATPATSYNEQFF
v_call: TRBV5-1; clone_size: .; d_call: TRBD2; j_call: TRBJ2-5; cdr3_nt: TGCGCCAGCAGCTTTGGCGGGGGTGAGGGGACCCAGTACTTC; cdr3_aa: CASSFGGGEGTQYF
v_call: TRBV11-2; clone_size: few; d_call: TRBD2; j_call: TRBJ2-1; cdr3_nt: TGTGCCAGCAGCTTAGGGACTAGCGGGAGGGAGCAGTTCTTC; cdr3_aa: CASSLGTSGREQFF
v_call: TRBV28; clone_size: .; d_call: TRBD1; j_call: TRBJ2-5; cdr3_nt: TGTGCCAGCAGAGCCCCGACAGGGGGGATCGGGCAAGAGACCCAGTACTTC; cdr3_aa: CASRAPTGGIGQETQYF